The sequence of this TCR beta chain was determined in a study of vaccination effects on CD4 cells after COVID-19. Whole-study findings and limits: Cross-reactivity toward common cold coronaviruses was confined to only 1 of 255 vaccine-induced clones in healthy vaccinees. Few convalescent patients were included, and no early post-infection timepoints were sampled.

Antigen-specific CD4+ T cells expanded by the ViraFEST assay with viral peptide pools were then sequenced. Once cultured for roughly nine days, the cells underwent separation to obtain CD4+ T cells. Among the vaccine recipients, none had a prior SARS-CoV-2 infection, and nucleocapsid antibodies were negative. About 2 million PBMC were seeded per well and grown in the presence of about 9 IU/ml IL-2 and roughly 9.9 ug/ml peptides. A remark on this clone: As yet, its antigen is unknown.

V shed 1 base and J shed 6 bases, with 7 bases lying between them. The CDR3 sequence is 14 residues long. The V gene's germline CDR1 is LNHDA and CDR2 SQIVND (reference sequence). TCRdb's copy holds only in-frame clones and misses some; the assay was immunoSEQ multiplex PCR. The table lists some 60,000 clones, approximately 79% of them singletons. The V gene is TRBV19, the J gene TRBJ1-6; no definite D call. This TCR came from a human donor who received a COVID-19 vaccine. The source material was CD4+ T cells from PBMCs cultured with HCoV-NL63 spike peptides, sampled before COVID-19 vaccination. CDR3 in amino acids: CASSIGRLNSPLHF. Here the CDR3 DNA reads TGTGCCAGTAGTATAGGGCGGCTTAATTCACCCCTCCACTTT.